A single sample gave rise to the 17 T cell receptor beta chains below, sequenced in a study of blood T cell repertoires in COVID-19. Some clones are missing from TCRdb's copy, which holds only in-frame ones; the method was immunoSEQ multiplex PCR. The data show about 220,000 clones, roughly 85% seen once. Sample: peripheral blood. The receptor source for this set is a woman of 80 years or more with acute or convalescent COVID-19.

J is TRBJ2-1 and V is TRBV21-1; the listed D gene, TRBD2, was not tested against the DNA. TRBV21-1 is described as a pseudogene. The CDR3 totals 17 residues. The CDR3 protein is CASNEVASGPSYNEQFF. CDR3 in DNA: TGTGCCAGCAACGAGGTGGCTAGCGGTCCCTCTTACAATGAGCAGTTCTTC.

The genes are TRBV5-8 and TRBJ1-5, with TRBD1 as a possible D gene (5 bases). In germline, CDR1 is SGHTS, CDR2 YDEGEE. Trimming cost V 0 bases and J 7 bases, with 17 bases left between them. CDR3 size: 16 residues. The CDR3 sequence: CASSLEFGREGQPQHF. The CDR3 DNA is TGTGCCAGCAGCTTGGAGTTTGGCAGGGAAGGACAGCCCCAGCATTTT.

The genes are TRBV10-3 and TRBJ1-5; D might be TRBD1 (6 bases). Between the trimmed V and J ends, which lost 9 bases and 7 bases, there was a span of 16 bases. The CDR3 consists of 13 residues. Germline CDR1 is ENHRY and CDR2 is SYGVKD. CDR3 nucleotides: TGTGCCATTGCTGGGGGGGCAGACCAGCCCCAGCATTTT. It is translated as CAIAGGADQPQHF.

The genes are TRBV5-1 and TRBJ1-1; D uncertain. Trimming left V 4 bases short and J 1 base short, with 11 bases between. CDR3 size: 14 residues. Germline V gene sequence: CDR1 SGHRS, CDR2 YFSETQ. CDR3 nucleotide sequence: TGCGCCAGCAGCCTAGGAGCCCAGAACACTGAAGCTTTCTTT. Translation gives CASSLGAQNTEAFF.

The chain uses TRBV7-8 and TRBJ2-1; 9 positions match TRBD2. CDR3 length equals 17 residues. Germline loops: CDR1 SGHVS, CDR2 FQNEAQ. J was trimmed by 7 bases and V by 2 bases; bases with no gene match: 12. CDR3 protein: CASSLSRWRGGQNEQFF. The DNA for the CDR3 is TGTGCCAGCAGCTTATCTCGGTGGCGGGGGGGTCAGAATGAGCAGTTCTTC.

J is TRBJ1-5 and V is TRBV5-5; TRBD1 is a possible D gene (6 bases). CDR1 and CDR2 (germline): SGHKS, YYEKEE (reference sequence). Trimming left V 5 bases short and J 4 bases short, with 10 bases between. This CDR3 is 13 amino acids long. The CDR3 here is CASSSTGNQPQHF. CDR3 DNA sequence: TGTGCCAGCAGTTCGACAGGTAATCAGCCCCAGCATTTT.

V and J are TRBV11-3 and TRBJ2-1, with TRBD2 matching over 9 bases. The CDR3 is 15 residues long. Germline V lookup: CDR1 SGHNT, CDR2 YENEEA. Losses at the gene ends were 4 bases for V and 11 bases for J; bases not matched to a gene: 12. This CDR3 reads CASSSTRGAGGQQFF. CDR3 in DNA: TGTGCCAGCAGCTCGACCCGGGGAGCGGGGGGTCAGCAGTTCTTC.

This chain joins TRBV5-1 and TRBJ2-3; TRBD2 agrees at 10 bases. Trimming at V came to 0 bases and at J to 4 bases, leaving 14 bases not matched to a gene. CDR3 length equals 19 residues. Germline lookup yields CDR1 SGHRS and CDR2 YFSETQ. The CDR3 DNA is TGCGCCAGCAGCTTGGATCTAGCGGGGGCCCCTGGTAGCGCAGATACGCAGTATTTT. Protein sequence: CASSLDLAGAPGSADTQYF.

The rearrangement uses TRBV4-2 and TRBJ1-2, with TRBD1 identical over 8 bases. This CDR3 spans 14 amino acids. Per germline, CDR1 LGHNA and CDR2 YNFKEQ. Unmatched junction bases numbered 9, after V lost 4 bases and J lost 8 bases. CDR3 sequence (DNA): TGTGCCAGCAGCCCCATAGACAGGGGCGGCGGCTACACCTTC. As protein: CASSPIDRGGGYTF.

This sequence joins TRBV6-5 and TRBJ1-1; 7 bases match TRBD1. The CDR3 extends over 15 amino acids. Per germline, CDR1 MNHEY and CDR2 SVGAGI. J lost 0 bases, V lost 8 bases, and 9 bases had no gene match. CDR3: CASRLQGWMNTEAFF. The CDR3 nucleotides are TGTGCCAGCCGTTTACAGGGGTGGATGAACACTGAAGCTTTCTTT.

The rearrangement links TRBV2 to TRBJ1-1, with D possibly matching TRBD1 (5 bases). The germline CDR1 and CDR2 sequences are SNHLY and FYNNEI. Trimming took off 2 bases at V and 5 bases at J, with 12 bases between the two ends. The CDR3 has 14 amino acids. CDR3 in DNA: TGTGCCAGCAGTGAATCGGGGAGGGGAACTGAAGCTTTCTTT. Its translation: CASSESGRGTEAFF.

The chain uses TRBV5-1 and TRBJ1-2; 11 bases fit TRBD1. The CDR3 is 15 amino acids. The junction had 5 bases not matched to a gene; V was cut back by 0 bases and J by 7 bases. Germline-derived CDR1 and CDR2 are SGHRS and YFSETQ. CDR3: CASSLEGTGGSGYTF. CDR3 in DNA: TGCGCCAGCAGCTTGGAAGGGACAGGGGGAAGTGGCTACACCTTC.

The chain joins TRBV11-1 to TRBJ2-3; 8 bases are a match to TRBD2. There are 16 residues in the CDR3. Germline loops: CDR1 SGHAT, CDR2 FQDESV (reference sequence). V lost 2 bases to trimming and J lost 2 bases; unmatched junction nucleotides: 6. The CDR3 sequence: CASSLLAGGNTDTQYF. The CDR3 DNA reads TGTGCCAGCAGCTTATTGGCGGGGGGCAACACAGATACGCAGTATTTT.

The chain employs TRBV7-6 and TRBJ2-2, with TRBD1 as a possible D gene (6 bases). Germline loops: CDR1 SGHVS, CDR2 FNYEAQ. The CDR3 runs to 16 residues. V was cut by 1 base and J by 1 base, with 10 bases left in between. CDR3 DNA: TGTGCCAGCAGCTTAGAGCGGACAGAGAACACCGGGGAGCTGTTTTTT. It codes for CASSLERTENTGELFF.

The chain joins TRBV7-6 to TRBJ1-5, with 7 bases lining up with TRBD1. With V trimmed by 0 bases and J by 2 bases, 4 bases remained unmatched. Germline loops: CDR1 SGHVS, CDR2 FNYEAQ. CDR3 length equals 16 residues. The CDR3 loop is CASSLALGQGNQPQHF. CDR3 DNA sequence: TGTGCCAGCAGCTTAGCGCTCGGACAGGGCAATCAGCCCCAGCATTTT.

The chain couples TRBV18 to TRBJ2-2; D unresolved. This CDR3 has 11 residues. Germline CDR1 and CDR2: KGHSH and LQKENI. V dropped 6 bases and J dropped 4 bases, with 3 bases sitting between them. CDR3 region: CASSRTGELFF. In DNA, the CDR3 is TGTGCCAGCTCTCGCACCGGGGAGCTGTTTTTT.

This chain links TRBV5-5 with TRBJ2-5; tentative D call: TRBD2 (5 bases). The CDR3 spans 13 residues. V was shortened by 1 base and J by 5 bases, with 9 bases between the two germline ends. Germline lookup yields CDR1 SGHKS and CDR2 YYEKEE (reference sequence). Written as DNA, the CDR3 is TGTGCCAGCAGCTTGCCCGGGAAGGAGACCCAGTACTTC. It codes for CASSLPGKETQYF.